This T cell receptor (beta chain) emerged from a study of OX40 agonist ivuxolimab in advanced cancers. Germline values: CDR1 SGDLS, CDR2 YYNGEE. The CDR3 consists of 15 residues. Unmatched junction bases numbered 9, after V lost 0 bases and J lost 10 bases. Clones were read by immunoSEQ multiplex PCR, and TCRdb kept only the in-frame ones, dropping some. Altogether about 48,000 clones are present, 80% to 90% being singletons, with the ten largest covering around 10%. This sequence originates from an adult with an advanced solid tumor such as melanoma, head and neck, liver or kidney cancer. The source material was CD4+ or CD8+ T cells sorted from blood, sampled in a trial of the OX40 agonist ivuxolimab. This chain uses TRBV9 with TRBJ2-1; 8 nucleotides align to TRBD2. The CDR3 protein is CASSVELAERREQFF. CDR3 in DNA: TGTGCCAGCAGCGTAGAACTAGCGGAACGTCGGGAGCAGTTCTTC. Filled out from reference TRBV9 and TRBJ2-1, the complete variable domain reads DSGVTQTPKHLITATGQRVTLRCSPRSGDLSVYWYQQSLDQGLQFLIQYYNGEERAKGNILERFSAQQFPDLHSELNLSSLELGDSALYFCASSVELAERREQFFGPGTRLTVL.